Listed here are 19 T cell receptor beta chains from one sample, sequenced in a study of shared clonotypes between healthy human individuals. Assay used: immunoSEQ multiplex PCR; TCRdb lists only in-frame clones, some missing. The sample lists 2,500,000 or so clones, around 90% occurring once. Material: naive CD4+ T cells from PBMCs. Subset in this sample: CD45RA+ positively selected. The receptors stem from a young man in good health. Some clones in this sample may be carry-over from other donors' samples.

The chain has TRBV29-1 and TRBJ1-4; TRBD1 matches 8 bases. Germline trimming cut 7 bases from V and 8 bases from J; bases unmatched to any gene: 9. The CDR3 consists of 13 residues. The germline V gene encodes CDR1 SQVTM and CDR2 ANQGSEA. The CDR3 region is CSAQGQAREKLFF. The CDR3 DNA sequence: TGCAGCGCCCAGGGACAGGCAAGGGAAAAACTGTTTTTT.

The J gene is TRBJ1-1, the V gene TRBV6-5; D is perhaps TRBD1 (5 bases). V was shortened by 2 bases and J by 4 bases, with 11 bases between the two germline ends. This CDR3 spans 14 amino acids. Per the germline V gene, CDR1 is MNHEY and CDR2 is SVGAGI. CDR3: CASSYKQGSTEAFF. The CDR3 region has the DNA TGTGCCAGCAGTTACAAGCAGGGAAGCACTGAAGCTTTCTTT.

This chain connects TRBV27 to TRBJ1-5; 7 bases match TRBD1. This CDR3 is 14 amino acids long. Germline assignment: CDR1 MNHEY and CDR2 SMNVEV (reference sequence). The junction had 7 bases not matched to a gene; V was cut back by 6 bases and J by 5 bases. CDR3: CASSPTGIYQPQHF. The DNA for the CDR3 is TGTGCCAGCAGCCCGACAGGGATCTATCAGCCCCAGCATTTT.

This clone has only a few counts. This CDR3 reads CASRTGLLGYQETQYF. The DNA of the CDR3 is TGTGCCAGCAGGACAGGACTTCTGGGGTACCAAGAGACCCAGTACTTC. The J gene is TRBJ2-5, the V gene TRBV7-9, with D perhaps TRBD1 (6 bases). With 6 bases removed from V and 0 bases from J, the gap between germline ends came to 17 bases. From germline, CDR1 is SEHNR and CDR2 FQNEAQ (reference sequence). The CDR3 consists of 16 residues.

The V call is TRBV7-9, the J call TRBJ1-5; D not resolved. The CDR3 consists of 14 residues. V lost 8 bases to trimming and J lost 1 base, with 12 bases between them. CDR1 is SEHNR and CDR2 is FQNEAQ in the germline V gene (reference sequence). The CDR3 is CASGDMRSNQPQHF. For the CDR3, the DNA is TGTGCCAGCGGTGACATGAGGAGCAATCAGCCCCAGCATTTT.

This chain connects TRBV9 to TRBJ2-2; 7 nucleotides match TRBD1. CDR1 and CDR2 from the germline V gene are SGDLS and YYNGEE. Germline trimming cut 0 bases from V and 3 bases from J; bases unmatched to any gene: 5. The CDR3 is 16 amino acids. CDR3 DNA sequence: TGTGCCAGCAGCGTAGGGGACAGACCTTACACCGGGGAGCTGTTTTTT. Translating it yields CASSVGDRPYTGELFF.

This clone has only one observation. The chain employs TRBV11-2 and TRBJ1-2; 7 bases are a match to TRBD1. The CDR3 totals 15 residues. Germline CDR1 SGHAT, CDR2 FQNNGV. Trimming at V came to 1 base and at J to 0 bases, leaving 2 bases not matched to a gene. The CDR3 region has the DNA TGTGCCAGCAGCTTAGGGACAGGTTCTAACTATGGCTACACCTTC. Translation gives CASSLGTGSNYGYTF.

The gene calls are TRBV4-1 and TRBJ2-5; D is unclear. Trimming removed 0 bases from V and 5 bases from J, with 4 bases in between. The CDR3 has 12 amino acids. Germline CDR1 is MGHRA and CDR2 is YSYEKL. Written as DNA, the CDR3 is TGCGCCAGCAGCCAAGATTCGGAGACCCAGTACTTC. This codes for CASSQDSETQYF.

A remark on this clone: Other DNA sequences within the sample encode an identical CDR3. The rearrangement joins TRBV28 to TRBJ1-3; D not certain. V lost 5 bases, J lost 0 bases, and 8 bases lay in between. The CDR3 length is 14 residues. Germline CDR1 reads MDHEN; CDR2 reads SYDVKM. Here the CDR3 reads CASSPGSSGNTIYF. CDR3 nucleotides: TGTGCCAGCAGTCCCGGGAGCTCTGGAAACACCATATATTTT.

There are a few counts of this clone. The V and J genes are TRBV19 and TRBJ1-3, with TRBD1 as a possible D gene (6 bases). The ends were cut back, 7 bases at V and 5 bases at J, with 15 bases in the middle. The CDR3 has 14 amino acids. The germline V gene has CDR1 LNHDA and CDR2 SQIVND (reference sequence). The CDR3 sequence: CASTRGPIRNTIYF. The DNA of the CDR3 is TGTGCCAGTACTCGGGGGCCCATAAGAAACACCATATATTTT.

Here the CDR3 reads CASSPGQGGYGYTF. The DNA for the CDR3 is TGCGCCAGCAGCCCGGGACAGGGTGGCTATGGCTACACCTTC. V usage is TRBV4-3 and J usage is TRBJ1-2, with 9 positions matching TRBD1. The length of the CDR3 is 14 residues. CDR1 is LGHNA and CDR2 is YSLEER in the germline V gene. Trimming at V came to 4 bases and at J to 4 bases, leaving 4 bases not matched to a gene.

The V gene is TRBV11-3, the J gene TRBJ2-3, with D possibly being TRBD2 (5 bases). Trimming removed 3 bases at V and 1 base at J, with 11 bases between. The CDR3 consists of 15 residues. CDR1 and CDR2 from the germline V gene are SGHNT and YENEEA. The CDR3 DNA reads TGTGCCAGCAGCTTCGGACTTTCGGGCACAGATACGCAGTATTTT. This encodes CASSFGLSGTDTQYF.

There are a few counts of this clone. The V and J genes are TRBV27 and TRBJ1-1; unclear D gene. The V gene lost 7 bases and the J gene lost 0 bases, with 12 bases spanning the gap. Germline V CDR1 and CDR2: MNHEY, SMNVEV (reference sequence). This CDR3 has 14 amino acids. CDR3 nucleotides: TGTGCCAGCATGGTCAGCAACATGAACACTGAAGCTTTCTTT. It translates to CASMVSNMNTEAFF.

The genes are TRBV7-2 and TRBJ2-3; D perhaps matches TRBD1 (5 bases). CDR1 and CDR2 (germline): SGHTA, FQGNSA. The CDR3 is 14 residues long. V was cut by 5 bases and J by 6 bases, with 15 bases left in between. For the CDR3, the DNA is TGTGCCAGCAGCCAAGCCACAGGTTCGGATACGCAGTATTTT. This encodes CASSQATGSDTQYF.

The CDR3 coding sequence is TGTGCCAGCAGCCCGGAAGGCCTGTCCCATAGGGATAGCAATCAGCCCCAGCATTTT. This codes for CASSPEGLSHRDSNQPQHF. The V and J genes are TRBV7-3 and TRBJ1-5; no firm D call. The CDR3 loop spans 19 amino acids. The V gene's germline CDR1 is SGHTA and CDR2 FQGTGA. V was trimmed by 5 bases and J by 0 bases, leaving 23 bases between them.

CDR3 amino acids: CASRTGTRVDEAFF. The CDR3, as DNA: TGTGCCAGCAGGACAGGAACCCGGGTCGATGAAGCTTTCTTT. The chain is built from TRBV2 and TRBJ1-1; D might be TRBD1 (6 bases). V was cut by 6 bases and J by 7 bases, with 18 bases left in between. Germline CDR1 SNHLY, CDR2 FYNNEI. The CDR3 runs 14 residues.

This clone was observed a single time. As DNA, the CDR3 is TGTGCCAGCAGTTTTGACGGAGTAATTTCCGGCGAGCAGTACTTC. This encodes CASSFDGVISGEQYF. This sequence joins TRBV28 and TRBJ2-7, with D unresolved. The CDR3 runs to 15 residues. Germline V gene lookup returns CDR1 MDHEN and CDR2 SYDVKM. V gave up 3 bases and J gave up 6 bases, with 18 bases separating them.

The chain employs TRBV6-1 and TRBJ2-2; tentative D call: TRBD2 (6 bases). From germline, CDR1 is MNHNS and CDR2 SASEGT. CDR3 length: 15 residues. Trimming took off 4 bases at V and 4 bases at J, with 13 bases between the two ends. The CDR3 DNA sequence: TGTGCCAGCAGTGTTTGGACTACGGCCACCGGGGAGCTGTTTTTT. Translation gives CASSVWTTATGELFF.

J is TRBJ1-5 and V is TRBV5-6, with D perhaps matching TRBD1 (5 bases). Germline-derived CDR1 and CDR2 are SGHDT and YYEEEE. The CDR3 spans 15 residues. Trimming took 4 bases from V and 0 from J, leaving 11 bases between them. The CDR3, as DNA: TGTGCCAGCAGCCGCAGACAGATTAGCAATCAGCCCCAGCATTTT. It is translated as CASSRRQISNQPQHF. Based on the CDR3 plus reference TRBV5-6 and TRBJ1-5, the full variable domain is DAGVTQSPTHLIKTRGQQVTLRCSPKSGHDTVSWYQQALGQGPQFIFQYYEEEERQRGNFPDRFSGHQFPNYSSELNVNALLLGDSALYLCASSRRQISNQPQHFGDGTRLSIL.